This passage covers 5 T cell receptor beta chains from one sample sequenced in a study of T cell responses to AZD1222 COVID-19 vaccine (dated by TCRdb to about 2021). Sample time point, as interpreted from the label and publication: baseline before first vaccination. The treatment or condition label on this specimen signifies: meningococcal conjugate vaccine given as trial control. The library was produced with the immunoSEQ multiplex PCR assay. TCRdb limited this immuneACCESS table to in-frame rearrangements with V and J called. A share of clones is missing; checked studies link under half to unresolved V genes, and the rest is unexplained. The sample table contains about 160,000 clones; only one count was recorded for about 91% of them. The ten largest clonotypes hold 4% to 5.5% of the sample. Specimen: peripheral blood, collected on day 0 of MenACWY control vaccination. These TCRs come from an adult in good health.

V usage is TRBV5-1 and J usage is TRBJ2-2; D may correspond to TRBD1 or TRBD2 (5 bases each). V lost 1 base and J lost 6, with 16 bases in between. Germline values: CDR1 SGHRS, CDR2 YFSETQ. The CDR3 spans 16 residues. CDR3 nucleotide sequence: TGCGCCAGCAGCTTGCTCCCCGGGGCTATGGCCGGGGAGCTGTTTTTT. Protein sequence: CASSLLPGAMAGELFF.

The chain joins TRBV18 to TRBJ2-5, with D possibly matching TRBD2 (6 bases). V was clipped by 2 bases and J by 4 bases, with 11 bases between them. The CDR3 contains 14 residues. The germline gives CDR1 KGHSH, CDR2 LQKENI. CDR3 residues: CASSPVWEAETQYF. CDR3 nucleotides: TGTGCCAGCTCACCAGTTTGGGAGGCAGAGACCCAGTACTTC.

This sequence joins TRBV19 and TRBJ1-2; D is perhaps TRBD1 (5 bases). The CDR3 is 15 amino acids. Deletions cut 3 bases from V and 6 bases from J, with 17 bases between. From germline, CDR1 is LNHDA and CDR2 SQIVND (reference sequence). CDR3 in DNA: TGTGCCAGTAGTATCTCTACGGGGCAGGGAGATGGCTACACCTTC. Its protein product is CASSISTGQGDGYTF.

The V and J genes are TRBV5-1 and TRBJ1-3; D is perhaps TRBD1 (6 bases). Per the germline V gene, CDR1 is SGHRS and CDR2 is YFSETQ. The V end was cut by 3 bases, the J end by 0 bases, with 31 bases between. The CDR3 spans 22 residues. CDR3 region: CASSWGPIGGASPVLSGNTIYF. The DNA for the CDR3 is TGCGCCAGCAGCTGGGGTCCAATTGGGGGCGCGTCCCCAGTTCTCTCTGGAAACACCATATATTTT.

The V call is TRBV12-3 or TRBV12-4, the J call TRBJ1-1, with TRBD1 as a possible D gene (5 bases). The CDR3 has 12 residues. V gave up 3 bases and J gave up 5 bases, with 7 bases separating them. As DNA, the CDR3 is TGTGCCAGCAGTTTGGGGGTGACTGAAGCTTTCTTT. Its translation is CASSLGVTEAFF.